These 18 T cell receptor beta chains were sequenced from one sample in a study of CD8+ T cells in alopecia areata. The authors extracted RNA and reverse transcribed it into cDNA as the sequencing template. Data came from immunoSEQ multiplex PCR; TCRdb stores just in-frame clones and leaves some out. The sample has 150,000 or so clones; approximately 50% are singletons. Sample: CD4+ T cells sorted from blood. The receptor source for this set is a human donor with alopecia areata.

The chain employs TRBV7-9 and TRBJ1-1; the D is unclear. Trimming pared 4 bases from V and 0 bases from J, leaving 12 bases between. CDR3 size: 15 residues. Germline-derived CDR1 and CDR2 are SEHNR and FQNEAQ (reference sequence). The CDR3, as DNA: TGTGCCAGCAGCTCCGGGGTCATAATGAACACTGAAGCTTTCTTT. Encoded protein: CASSSGVIMNTEAFF.

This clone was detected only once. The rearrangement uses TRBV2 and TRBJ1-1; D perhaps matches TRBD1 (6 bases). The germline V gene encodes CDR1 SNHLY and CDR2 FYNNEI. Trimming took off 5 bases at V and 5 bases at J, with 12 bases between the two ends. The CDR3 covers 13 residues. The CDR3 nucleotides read TGTGCCAGCAGTCCCGGACAGCTTACTGAAGCTTTCTTT. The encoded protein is CASSPGQLTEAFF.

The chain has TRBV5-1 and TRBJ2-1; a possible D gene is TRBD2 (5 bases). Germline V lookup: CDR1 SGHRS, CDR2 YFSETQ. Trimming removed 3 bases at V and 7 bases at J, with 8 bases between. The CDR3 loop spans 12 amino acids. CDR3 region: CASSWEWNEQFF. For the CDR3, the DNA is TGCGCCAGCAGCTGGGAGTGGAATGAGCAGTTCTTC. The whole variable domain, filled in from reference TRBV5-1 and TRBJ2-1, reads KAGVTQTPRYLIKTRGQQVTLSCSPISGHRSVSWYQQTPGQGLQFLFEYFSETQRNKGNFPGRFSGRQFSNSRSEMNVSTLELGDSALYLCASSWEWNEQFFGPGTRLTVL.

CDR3 sequence reads: CASSRSGWNQPQHF. The CDR3 region has the DNA TGTGCCAGCAGTAGATCAGGGTGGAATCAGCCCCAGCATTTT. This chain connects TRBV27 to TRBJ1-5; TRBD1 is a possible D gene (5 bases). The CDR3 totals 14 residues. Trimming shortened V by 5 bases and J by 4 bases, and 12 bases separated the two germline ends. From germline, CDR1 is MNHEY and CDR2 SMNVEV (reference sequence).

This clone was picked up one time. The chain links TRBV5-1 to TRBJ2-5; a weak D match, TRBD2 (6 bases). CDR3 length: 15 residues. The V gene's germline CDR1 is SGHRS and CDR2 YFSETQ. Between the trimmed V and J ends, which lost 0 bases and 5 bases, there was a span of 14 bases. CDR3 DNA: TGCGCCAGCAGCTTGGTCGGGAGTCCCGTGGAGACCCAGTACTTC. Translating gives CASSLVGSPVETQYF.

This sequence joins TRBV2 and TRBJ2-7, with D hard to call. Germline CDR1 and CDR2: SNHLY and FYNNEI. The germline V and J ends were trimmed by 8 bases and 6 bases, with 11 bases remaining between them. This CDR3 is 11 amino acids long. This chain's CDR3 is CASLSWVEQYF. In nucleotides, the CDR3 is TGTGCCAGCCTTTCTTGGGTCGAGCAGTACTTC. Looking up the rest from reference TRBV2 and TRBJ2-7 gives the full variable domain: EPEVTQTPSHQVTQMGQEVILRCVPISNHLYFYWYRQILGQKVEFLVSFYNNEISEKSEIFDDQFSVERPDGSNFTLKIRSTKLEDSAMYFCASLSWVEQYFGPGTRLTVT.

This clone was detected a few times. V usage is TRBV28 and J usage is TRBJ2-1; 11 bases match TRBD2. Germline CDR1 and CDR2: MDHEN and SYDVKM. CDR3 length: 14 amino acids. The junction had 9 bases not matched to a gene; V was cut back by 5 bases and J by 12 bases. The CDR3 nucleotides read TGTGCCAGCAGTCGACTAGCGGGACAATCGGGGCAGTTCTTC. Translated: CASSRLAGQSGQFF.

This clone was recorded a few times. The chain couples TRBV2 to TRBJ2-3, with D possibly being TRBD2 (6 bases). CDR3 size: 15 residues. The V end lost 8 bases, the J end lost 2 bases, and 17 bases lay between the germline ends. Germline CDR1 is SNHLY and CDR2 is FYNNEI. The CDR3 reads CASSPHLAITDTQYF. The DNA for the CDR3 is TGTGCCAGCTCCCCACATCTAGCGATCACAGATACGCAGTATTTT.

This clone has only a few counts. The CDR3 nucleotides are TGCAGCGTGACTAGCGGGGGAAACTACGAGCAGTACTTC. As protein: CSVTSGGNYEQYF. The chain uses TRBV29-1 and TRBJ2-7; TRBD2 agrees at 12 bases. The CDR3 spans 13 residues. J lost 3 bases, V lost 6 bases, and 3 bases had no gene match. The germline gives CDR1 SQVTM, CDR2 ANQGSEA.

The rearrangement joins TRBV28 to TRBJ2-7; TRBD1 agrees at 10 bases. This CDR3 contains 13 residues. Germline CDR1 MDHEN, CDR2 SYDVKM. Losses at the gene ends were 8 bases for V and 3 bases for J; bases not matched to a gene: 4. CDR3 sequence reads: CASGTGAHYEQYF. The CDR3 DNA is TGTGCCAGCGGGACAGGGGCCCACTACGAGCAGTACTTC.

In DNA, the CDR3 is TGTGCCAGCAGCTTGGAAGGGAACGGGGCCAACGTCCTGACTTTC. Its translation is CASSLEGNGANVLTF. The chain joins TRBV5-6 to TRBJ2-6; D unresolved. CDR3 length: 15 residues. Germline CDR1 is SGHDT and CDR2 is YYEEEE. Trimming stripped 0 bases from V and 4 bases from J, with 8 bases between.

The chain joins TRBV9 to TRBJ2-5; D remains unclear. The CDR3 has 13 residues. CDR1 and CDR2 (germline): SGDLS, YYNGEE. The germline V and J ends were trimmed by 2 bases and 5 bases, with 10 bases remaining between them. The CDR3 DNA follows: TGTGCCAGCAGCGTGGGCAGCTCGGAGACCCAGTACTTC. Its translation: CASSVGSSETQYF.

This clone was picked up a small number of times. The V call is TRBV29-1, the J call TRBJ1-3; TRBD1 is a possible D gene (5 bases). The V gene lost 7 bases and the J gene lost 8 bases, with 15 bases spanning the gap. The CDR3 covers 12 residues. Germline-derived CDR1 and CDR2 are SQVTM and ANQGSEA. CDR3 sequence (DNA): TGCAGCGCAGGCCCGGGGCGGGACACCATATATTTT. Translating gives CSAGPGRDTIYF. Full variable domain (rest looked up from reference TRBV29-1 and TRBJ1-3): SAVISQKPSRDICQRGTSLTIQCQVDSQVTMMFWYRQQPGQSLTLIATANQGSEATYESGFVIDKFPISRPNLTFSTLTVSNMSPEDSSIYLCSAGPGRDTIYFGEGSWLTVV.

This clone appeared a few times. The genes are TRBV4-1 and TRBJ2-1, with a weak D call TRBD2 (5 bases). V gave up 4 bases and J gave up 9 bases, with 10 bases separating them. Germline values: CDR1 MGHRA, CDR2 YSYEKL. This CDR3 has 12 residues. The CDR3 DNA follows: TGCGCCAGCAGCCGGACTCGCAGTGAGCAGTTCTTC. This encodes CASSRTRSEQFF.

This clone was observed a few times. In nucleotides, the CDR3 is TGTGCCAGCAGTCCGACAGGGGGCTACGAGCAGTACTTC. This codes for CASSPTGGYEQYF. The rearrangement uses TRBV28 and TRBJ2-7, with 9 bases that match TRBD1. Germline V gives CDR1 MDHEN, CDR2 SYDVKM. The CDR3 totals 13 residues. V was pared by 5 bases and J by 3 bases, with 2 bases of the junction left unmatched.

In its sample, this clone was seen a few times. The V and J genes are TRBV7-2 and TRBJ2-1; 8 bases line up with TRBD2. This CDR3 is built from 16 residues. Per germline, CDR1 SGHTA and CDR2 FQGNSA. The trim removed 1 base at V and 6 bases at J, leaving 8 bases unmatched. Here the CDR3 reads CASSLESGGGRNEQFF. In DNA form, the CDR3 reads TGTGCCAGCAGCTTAGAGTCGGGGGGGGGCCGCAATGAGCAGTTCTTC.

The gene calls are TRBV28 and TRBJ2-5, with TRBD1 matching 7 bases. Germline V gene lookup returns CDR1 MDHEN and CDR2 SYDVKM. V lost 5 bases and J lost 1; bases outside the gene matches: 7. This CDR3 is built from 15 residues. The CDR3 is CASSPGQAFQETQYF. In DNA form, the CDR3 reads TGTGCCAGCAGTCCCGGACAGGCTTTCCAAGAGACCCAGTACTTC.

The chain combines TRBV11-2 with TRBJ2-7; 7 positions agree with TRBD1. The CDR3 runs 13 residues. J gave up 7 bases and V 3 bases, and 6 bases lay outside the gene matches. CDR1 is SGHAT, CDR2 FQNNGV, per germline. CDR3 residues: CASSLLRTGEQYF. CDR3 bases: TGTGCCAGCAGCTTGCTGCGGACAGGAGAGCAGTACTTC.